Listed below are T cell receptor beta chains from one sample, sequenced in a study of Ad26.COV2.S vaccination and SARS-CoV-2 variants. Profiled with immunoSEQ multiplex PCR; TCRdb holds only in-frame clones, not every one. The repertoire holds around 300,000 clones, with roughly 90% as singletons. The source was peripheral blood, collected in a trial of Ad26.COV2.S vaccine versus placebo. These receptor sequences come from a person aged 18-60 years who received the Ad26.COV2.S COVID-19 vaccine or a placebo. The CDR3 runs from the conserved cysteine through the conserved F or W. The D gene is left open where the match is weak. For some rows the clone size is stated as once, few or many, or as a class when expanded; others skip it.

V,J,size,D,CDR3,DNA
TRBV4-1,TRBJ1-2,NA,NA,CASSPPGPYGYTF,TGCGCCAGCAGCCCCCCTGGCCCCTATGGCTACACCTTC
TRBV30,TRBJ2-3,NA,NA,CAWSVLSTQYF,TGTGCCTGGAGTGTACTATCTACGCAGTATTTT
TRBV6-5,TRBJ1-1,NA,NA,CASSYGGSGEAFF,TGTGCCAGCAGTTACGGGGGTAGTGGTGAAGCTTTCTTT
TRBV6-6,TRBJ2-3,once,TRBD2,CASTAPGGVDTQYF,TGTGCCAGCACCGCCCCGGGGGGGGTAGATACGCAGTATTTT
TRBV3-1/TRBV3-2,TRBJ2-1,NA,NA,CASSQEAGLGNEQFF,TGTGCCAGCAGCCAAGAGGCGGGCCTAGGCAATGAGCAGTTCTTC
TRBV12-3/TRBV12-4,TRBJ1-1,NA,NA,CASSSRHNTEAFF,TGTGCCAGCAGCTCAAGACACAACACTGAAGCTTTCTTT
TRBV10-2,TRBJ1-2,NA,NA,CASREPTASYGYTF,TGCGCCAGCAGGGAGCCTACAGCTTCCTATGGCTACACCTTC
TRBV28,TRBJ2-1,NA,NA,CASSALLGGPYNEQFF,TGTGCCAGCAGTGCCCTACTAGGAGGGCCCTACAATGAGCAGTTCTTC
TRBV5-1,TRBJ2-3,NA,NA,CASSSITDTQYF,TGCGCCAGCAGCTCCATTACGGATACGCAGTATTTT
TRBV6-2/TRBV6-3,TRBJ2-2,NA,NA,CASSFSPVREKFTGELFF,TGTGCCAGCAGTTTCAGCCCCGTTAGAGAGAAATTCACCGGGGAGCTGTTTTTT
TRBV27,TRBJ2-1,NA,NA,CASTNGGWDEQFF,TGTGCCAGTACGAACGGGGGTTGGGATGAGCAGTTCTTC
TRBV28,TRBJ1-6,NA,NA,CASWQGSSYNSPLHF,TGTGCCAGCTGGCAGGGTAGCTCCTATAATTCACCCCTCCACTTT
TRBV12-3/TRBV12-4,TRBJ1-1,NA,NA,CASSLSFGSGAFF,TGTGCCAGCAGTTTAAGTTTTGGATCCGGAGCTTTCTTT
TRBV6-6,TRBJ2-7,NA,NA,CASSYWDGSSYEQYF,TGTGCCAGCAGTTACTGGGACGGCAGCTCCTACGAGCAGTACTTC
TRBV5-4,TRBJ2-3,NA,NA,CASSLGRGTDTQYF,TGTGCCAGCAGCTTGGGGAGGGGCACAGATACGCAGTATTTT
TRBV6-5,TRBJ1-5,few,NA,CASTPAYGNQPQHF,TGTGCCAGCACCCCCGCTTATGGCAATCAGCCCCAGCATTTT
TRBV4-3,TRBJ2-2,NA,NA,CASSQEQGFTGELFF,TGCGCCAGCAGCCAAGAACAGGGATTCACCGGGGAGCTGTTTTTT
TRBV3-1/TRBV3-2,TRBJ2-3,NA,NA,CASSLATDTQYF,TGTGCCAGCAGCCTTGCCACAGATACGCAGTATTTT